This T cell receptor (beta chain) was observed in a study of shared clonotypes between healthy human individuals. Notes on the study in general: Roughly 4.7% was the fraction of naive CD4 clonotypes found shared across a handful of donors. Having only a few donors restricted how much genetic and exposure-history diversity was captured.

The CDR3 totals 16 residues. The V gene lost 3 bases and the J gene lost 0 bases, with 15 bases spanning the gap. Germline lookup yields CDR1 MNHNS and CDR2 SASEGT. The assay was immunoSEQ multiplex PCR, and TCRdb's table has in-frame clones only and misses some. Among 500,000 to 700,000 clones listed, approximately 95% were seen once. With regard to this clone: Its specificity is unknown.

Naive-designated CD8 cells lacked CD45RO, were positively enriched for CCR7, and omitted terminally differentiated effector memory CD45RA+ cells. The chain recombines TRBV6-1 with TRBJ2-7, with D maybe TRBD2 (6 bases). The sequence was collected from a woman aged 25 to 45 in good health. The sequencing input was naive CD8+ T cells sorted from blood. CDR3 in DNA: TGTGCCAGCAGTGATCGACCGGGACTGGTCTCCTACGAGCAGTACTTC. Its protein product is CASSDRPGLVSYEQYF.